This TCR beta chain is from a study of T cells in Graves' hyperthyroidism and ophthalmopathy. This CDR3 contains 13 residues. The V and J ends lost 4 bases and 4 bases respectively, with 10 bases between them. Per germline, CDR1 MNHEY and CDR2 SVGAGI. TCR beta CDR3 regions were amplified from RNA transcripts. The HTBI primer set served for first-round RT-PCR of the TCR CDR3. TCRdb re-derived calls from the multiplex PCR reads in MiXCR, one entry per CDR3 protein. The sample has 380,000 or so distinct CDR3 sequences; 15% to 20% are singletons. This clonotype was detected ten times or more. This rearrangement joins TRBV6-5 to TRBJ1-2; D is uncertain. Input material: blood. This receptor was obtained from a woman between 18 and 29 years old with Graves' hyperthyroidism. For the CDR3, the DNA is TGTGCCAGCAGTTGCGGACGGCGCTATGGCTACACCTTC. Protein product: CASSCGRRYGYTF.